This T cell receptor (beta chain) originates from a study of blood T cell repertoires in COVID-19. For the study at large: Sources were T cells, B-cell-depleted T cells, or PBMCs; the material itself was cDNA or gDNA.

The CDR3 has 13 residues. V lost 4 bases and J lost 2, with 9 bases in between. Original analysis: How many nucleated cells were present was estimated from reference gene primer amplification. Here immunoSEQ multiplex PCR was the method, and the copy in TCRdb shows in-frame clones only, minus some. D and trimming were read from the DNA, whereas the V and J calls and clone size are those reported in that table. Of under 250,000 clones detected, 80% to 85% appear once; the ten largest clones hold around 4%. This clonotype was sampled from a man aged 45-65 years with active or convalescent COVID-19. The chain couples TRBV12-3 or TRBV12-4 to TRBJ2-7, with no clear D. Sequencing was performed on peripheral blood. The CDR3 region has the DNA TGTGCCAGCAGTTCCGACACGGCCTACGAGCAGTACTTC. Its translation: CASSSDTAYEQYF.